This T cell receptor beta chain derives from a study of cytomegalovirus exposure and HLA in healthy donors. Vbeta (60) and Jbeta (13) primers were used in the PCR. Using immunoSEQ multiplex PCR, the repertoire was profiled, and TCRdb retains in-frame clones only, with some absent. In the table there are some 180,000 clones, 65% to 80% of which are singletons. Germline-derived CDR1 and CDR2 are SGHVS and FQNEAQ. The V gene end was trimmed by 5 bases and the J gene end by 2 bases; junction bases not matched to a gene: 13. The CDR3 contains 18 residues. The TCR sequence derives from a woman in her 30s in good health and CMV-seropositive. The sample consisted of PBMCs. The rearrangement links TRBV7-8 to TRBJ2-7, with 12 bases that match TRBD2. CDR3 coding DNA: TGTGCCAGCAGCCCATATAGACTAGCGGGAGTCGGGACCTACGAGCAGTACTTC. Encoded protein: CASSPYRLAGVGTYEQYF.